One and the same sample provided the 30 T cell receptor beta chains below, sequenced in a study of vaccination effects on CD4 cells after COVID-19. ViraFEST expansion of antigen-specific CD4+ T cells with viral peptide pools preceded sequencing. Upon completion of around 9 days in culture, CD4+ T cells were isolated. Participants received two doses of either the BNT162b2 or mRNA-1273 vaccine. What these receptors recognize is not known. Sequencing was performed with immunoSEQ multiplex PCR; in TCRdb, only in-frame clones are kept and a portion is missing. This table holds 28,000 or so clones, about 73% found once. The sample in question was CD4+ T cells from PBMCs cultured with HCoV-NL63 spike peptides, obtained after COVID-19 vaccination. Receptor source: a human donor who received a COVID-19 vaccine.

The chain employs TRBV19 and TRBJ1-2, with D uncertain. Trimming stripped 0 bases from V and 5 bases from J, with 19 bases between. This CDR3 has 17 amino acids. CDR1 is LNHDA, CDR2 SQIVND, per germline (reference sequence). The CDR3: CASSIDVRDGLTYGYTF. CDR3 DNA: TGTGCCAGTAGTATAGATGTCCGAGACGGACTTACATATGGCTACACCTTC.

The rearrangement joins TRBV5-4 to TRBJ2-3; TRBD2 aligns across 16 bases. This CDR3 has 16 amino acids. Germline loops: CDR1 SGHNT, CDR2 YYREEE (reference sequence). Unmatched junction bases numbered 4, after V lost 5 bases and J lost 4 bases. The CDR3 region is CASRRGLAGGSDTQYF. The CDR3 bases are TGTGCCAGCAGGAGGGGACTAGCGGGAGGGTCAGATACGCAGTATTTT.

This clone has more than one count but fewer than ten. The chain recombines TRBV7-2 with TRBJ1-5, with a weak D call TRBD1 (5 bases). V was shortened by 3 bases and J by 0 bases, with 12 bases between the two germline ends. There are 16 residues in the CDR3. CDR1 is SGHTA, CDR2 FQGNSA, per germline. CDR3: CASSFGGVYSNQPQHF. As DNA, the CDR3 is TGTGCCAGCAGCTTCGGGGGGGTCTATAGCAATCAGCCCCAGCATTTT. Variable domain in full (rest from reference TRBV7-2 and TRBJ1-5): GAGVSQSPSNKVTEKGKDVELRCDPISGHTALYWYRQSLGQGLEFLIYFQGNSAPDKSGLPSDRFSAERTGGSVSTLTIQRTQQEDSAVYLCASSFGGVYSNQPQHFGDGTRLSIL.

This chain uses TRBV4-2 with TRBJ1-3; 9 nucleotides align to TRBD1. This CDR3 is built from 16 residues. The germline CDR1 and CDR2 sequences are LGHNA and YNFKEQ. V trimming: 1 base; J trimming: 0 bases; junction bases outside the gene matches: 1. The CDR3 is CASSQGTGDSGNTIYF. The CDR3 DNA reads TGTGCCAGCAGCCAAGGGACAGGGGACTCTGGAAACACCATATATTTT.

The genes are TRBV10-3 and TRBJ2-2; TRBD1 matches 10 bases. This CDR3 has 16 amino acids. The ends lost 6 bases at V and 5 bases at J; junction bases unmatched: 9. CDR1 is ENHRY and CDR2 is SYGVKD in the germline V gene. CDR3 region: CAISRRQGADTGELFF. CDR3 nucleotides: TGTGCCATCAGCCGTAGACAGGGGGCAGATACCGGGGAGCTGTTTTTT.

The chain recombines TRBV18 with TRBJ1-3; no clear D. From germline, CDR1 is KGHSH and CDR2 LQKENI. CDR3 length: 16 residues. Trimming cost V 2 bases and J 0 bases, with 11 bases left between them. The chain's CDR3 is CASSPSPGGSGNTIYF. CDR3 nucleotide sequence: TGTGCCAGCTCACCATCACCGGGCGGCTCTGGAAACACCATATATTTT.

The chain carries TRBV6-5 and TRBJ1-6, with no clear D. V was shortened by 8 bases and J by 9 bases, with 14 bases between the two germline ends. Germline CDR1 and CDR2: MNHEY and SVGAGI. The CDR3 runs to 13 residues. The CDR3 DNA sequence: TGTGCCAGCCGCGACCCGCCACGTTCACCCCTCCACTTT. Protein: CASRDPPRSPLHF.

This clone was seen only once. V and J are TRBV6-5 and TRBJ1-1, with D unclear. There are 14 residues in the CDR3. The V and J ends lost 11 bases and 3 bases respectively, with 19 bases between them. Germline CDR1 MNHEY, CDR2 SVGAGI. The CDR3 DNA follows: TGTGCCGTTTGGGCCCCTACTCGGGACACTGAAGCTTTCTTT. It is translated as CAVWAPTRDTEAFF.

DNA for the CDR3: TGTGCCAGCAGCTTAAGGACTAGCGGGGGGTTCTACAATGAGCAGTTCTTC. Its translation: CASSLRTSGGFYNEQFF. The chain has TRBV11-2 and TRBJ2-1; 14 bases line up with TRBD2. From germline, CDR1 is SGHAT and CDR2 FQNNGV. The CDR3 spans 17 residues. The V and J ends lost 2 bases and 3 bases, in that order; junction bases with no gene match: 3. Full variable domain (rest looked up from reference TRBV11-2 and TRBJ2-1): EAGVAQSPRYKIIEKRQSVAFWCNPISGHATLYWYQQILGQGPKLLIQFQNNGVVDDSQLPKDRFSAERLKGVDSTLKIQPAKLEDSAVYLCASSLRTSGGFYNEQFFGPGTRLTVL.

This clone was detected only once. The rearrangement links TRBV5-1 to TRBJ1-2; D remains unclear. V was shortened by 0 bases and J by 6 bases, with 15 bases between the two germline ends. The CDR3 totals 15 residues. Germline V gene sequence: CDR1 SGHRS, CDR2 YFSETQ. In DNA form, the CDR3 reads TGCGCCAGCAGCTTGGAAAGGTTACAAAGTAATGGCTACACCTTC. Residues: CASSLERLQSNGYTF.

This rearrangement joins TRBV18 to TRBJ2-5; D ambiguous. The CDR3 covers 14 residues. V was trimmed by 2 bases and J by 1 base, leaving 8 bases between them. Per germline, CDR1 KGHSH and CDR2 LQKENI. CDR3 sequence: CASSPGIIQETQYF. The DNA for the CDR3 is TGTGCCAGCTCACCAGGGATCATCCAAGAGACCCAGTACTTC. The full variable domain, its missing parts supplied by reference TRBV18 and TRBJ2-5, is NAGVMQNPRHLVRRRGQEARLRCSPMKGHSHVYWYRQLPEEGLKFMVYLQKENIIDESGMPKERFSAEFPKEGPSILRIQQVVRGDSAAYFCASSPGIIQETQYFGPGTRLLVL.

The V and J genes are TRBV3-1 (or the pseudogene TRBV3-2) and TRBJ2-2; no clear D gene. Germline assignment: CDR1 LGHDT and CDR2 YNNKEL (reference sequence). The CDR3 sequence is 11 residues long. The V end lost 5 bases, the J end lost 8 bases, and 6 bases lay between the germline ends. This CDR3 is CASSFAGELFF. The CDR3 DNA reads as TGTGCCAGCAGCTTTGCAGGGGAGCTGTTTTTT.

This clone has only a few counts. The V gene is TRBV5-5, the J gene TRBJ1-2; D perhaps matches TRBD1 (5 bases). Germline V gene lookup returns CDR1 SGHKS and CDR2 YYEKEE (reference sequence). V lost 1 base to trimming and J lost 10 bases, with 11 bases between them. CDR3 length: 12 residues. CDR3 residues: CASSLRGDYYTF. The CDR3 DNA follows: TGTGCCAGCAGCTTGCGAGGGGATTACTACACCTTC.

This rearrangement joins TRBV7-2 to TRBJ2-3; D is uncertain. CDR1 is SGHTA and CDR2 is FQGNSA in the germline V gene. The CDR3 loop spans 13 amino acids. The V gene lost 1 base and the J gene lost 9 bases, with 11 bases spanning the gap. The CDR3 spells CASSLVAGPTQYF. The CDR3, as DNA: TGTGCCAGCAGCTTAGTGGCAGGCCCCACGCAGTATTTT.

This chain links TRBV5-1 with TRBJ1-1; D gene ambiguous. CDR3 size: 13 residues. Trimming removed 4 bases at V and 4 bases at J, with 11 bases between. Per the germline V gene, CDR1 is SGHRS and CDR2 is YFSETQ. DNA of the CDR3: TGCGCCAGCAGCCAATACGGTCTCACTGAAGCTTTCTTT. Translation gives CASSQYGLTEAFF.

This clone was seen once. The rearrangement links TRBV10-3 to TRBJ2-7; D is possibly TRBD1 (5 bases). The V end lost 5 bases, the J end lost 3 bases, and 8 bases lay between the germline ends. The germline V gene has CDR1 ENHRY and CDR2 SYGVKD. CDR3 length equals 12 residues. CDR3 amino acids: CAISPGLYEQYF. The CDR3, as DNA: TGTGCCATCAGTCCAGGGCTCTACGAGCAGTACTTC.

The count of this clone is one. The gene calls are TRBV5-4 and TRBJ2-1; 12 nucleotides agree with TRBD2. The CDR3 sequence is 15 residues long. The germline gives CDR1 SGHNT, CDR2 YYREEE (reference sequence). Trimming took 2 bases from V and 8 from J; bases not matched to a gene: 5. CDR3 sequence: CASSFGLAGYHEQFF. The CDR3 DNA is TGTGCCAGCAGCTTCGGACTAGCGGGGTACCATGAGCAGTTCTTC.

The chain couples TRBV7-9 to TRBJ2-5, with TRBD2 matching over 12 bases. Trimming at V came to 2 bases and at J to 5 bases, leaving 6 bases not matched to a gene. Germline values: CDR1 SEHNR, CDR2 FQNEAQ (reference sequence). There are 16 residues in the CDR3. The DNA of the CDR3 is TGTGCCAGCAGCTTAACTAGCGGGAGGTCGAGGGAGACCCAGTACTTC. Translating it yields CASSLTSGRSRETQYF.

CDR3 residues: CASSAGWDSLEQYF. DNA of the CDR3: TGCGCCAGCAGCGCGGGGTGGGACAGTTTGGAGCAGTACTTC. The chain carries TRBV5-1 and TRBJ2-7, with a possible D match to TRBD1 (7 bases). Per germline, CDR1 SGHRS and CDR2 YFSETQ. The CDR3 has 14 residues. The germline V and J ends were trimmed by 4 bases and 7 bases, with 18 bases remaining between them.

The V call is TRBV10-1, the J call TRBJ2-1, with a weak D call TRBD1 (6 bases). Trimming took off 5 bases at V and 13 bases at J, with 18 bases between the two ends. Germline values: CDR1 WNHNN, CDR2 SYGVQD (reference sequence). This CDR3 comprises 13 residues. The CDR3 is CASSPATGYPQFF. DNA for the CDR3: TGCGCCAGCAGTCCAGCCACAGGGTACCCCCAGTTCTTC.

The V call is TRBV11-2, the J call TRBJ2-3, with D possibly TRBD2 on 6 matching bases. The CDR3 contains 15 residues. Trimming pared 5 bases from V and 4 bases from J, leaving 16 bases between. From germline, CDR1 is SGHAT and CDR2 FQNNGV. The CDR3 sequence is CASSPGQAGADTQYF. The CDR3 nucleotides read TGTGCCAGCAGCCCAGGGCAAGCGGGCGCAGATACGCAGTATTTT.

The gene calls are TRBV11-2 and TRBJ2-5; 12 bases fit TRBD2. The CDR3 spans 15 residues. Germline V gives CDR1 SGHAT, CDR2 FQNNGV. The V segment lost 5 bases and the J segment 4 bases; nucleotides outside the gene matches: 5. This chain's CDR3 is CASSTTSGSSETQYF. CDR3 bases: TGTGCCAGCAGCACGACTAGCGGGAGTTCAGAGACCCAGTACTTC. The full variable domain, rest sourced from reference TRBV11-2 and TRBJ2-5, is EAGVAQSPRYKIIEKRQSVAFWCNPISGHATLYWYQQILGQGPKLLIQFQNNGVVDDSQLPKDRFSAERLKGVDSTLKIQPAKLEDSAVYLCASSTTSGSSETQYFGPGTRLLVL.

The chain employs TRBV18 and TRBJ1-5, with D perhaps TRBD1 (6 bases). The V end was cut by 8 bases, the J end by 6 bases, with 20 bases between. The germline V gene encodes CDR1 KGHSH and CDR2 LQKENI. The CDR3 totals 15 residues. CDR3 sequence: CASPRPTGLIQPQHF. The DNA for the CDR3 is TGTGCCAGCCCTCGGCCGACAGGTCTAATTCAGCCCCAGCATTTT.

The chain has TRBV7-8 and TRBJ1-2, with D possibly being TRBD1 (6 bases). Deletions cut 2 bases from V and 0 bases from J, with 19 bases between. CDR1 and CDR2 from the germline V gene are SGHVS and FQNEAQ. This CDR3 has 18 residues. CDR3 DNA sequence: TGTGCCAGCAGCTTATATCGGACAGCCTTGATATCTAACTATGGCTACACCTTC. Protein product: CASSLYRTALISNYGYTF.

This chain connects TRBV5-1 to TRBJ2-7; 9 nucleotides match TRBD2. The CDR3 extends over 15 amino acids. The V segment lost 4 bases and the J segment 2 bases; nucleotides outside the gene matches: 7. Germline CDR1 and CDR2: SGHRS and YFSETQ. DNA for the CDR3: TGCGCCAGCAGCACCTTAGCGGGGGCTACCTACGAGCAGTACTTC. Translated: CASSTLAGATYEQYF.

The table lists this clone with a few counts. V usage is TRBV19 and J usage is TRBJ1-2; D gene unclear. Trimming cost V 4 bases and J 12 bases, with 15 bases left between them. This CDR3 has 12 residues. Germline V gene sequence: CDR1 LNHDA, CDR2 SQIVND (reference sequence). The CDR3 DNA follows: TGTGCCAGTAGTACCACGGGCGGACGGAACACCTTC. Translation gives CASSTTGGRNTF.

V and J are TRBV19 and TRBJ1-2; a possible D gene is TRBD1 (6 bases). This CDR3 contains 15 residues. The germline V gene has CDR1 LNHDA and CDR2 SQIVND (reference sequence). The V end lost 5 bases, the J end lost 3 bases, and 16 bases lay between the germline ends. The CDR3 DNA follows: TGTGCCAGTAGTTGGGGGACAACTTCGGACTATGGCTACACCTTC. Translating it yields CASSWGTTSDYGYTF.

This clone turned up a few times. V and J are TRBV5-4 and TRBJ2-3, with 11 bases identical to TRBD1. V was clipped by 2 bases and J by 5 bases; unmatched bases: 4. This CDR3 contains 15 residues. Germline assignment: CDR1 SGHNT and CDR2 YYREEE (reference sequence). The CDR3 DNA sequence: TGTGCCAGCAGCTTTGGACAGGGGGCGGGAGATACGCAGTATTTT. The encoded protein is CASSFGQGAGDTQYF.

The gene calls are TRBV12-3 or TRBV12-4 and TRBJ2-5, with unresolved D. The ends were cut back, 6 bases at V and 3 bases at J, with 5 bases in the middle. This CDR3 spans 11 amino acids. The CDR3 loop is CASSREETQYF. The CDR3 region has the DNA TGTGCCAGCAGCCGGGAAGAGACCCAGTACTTC.

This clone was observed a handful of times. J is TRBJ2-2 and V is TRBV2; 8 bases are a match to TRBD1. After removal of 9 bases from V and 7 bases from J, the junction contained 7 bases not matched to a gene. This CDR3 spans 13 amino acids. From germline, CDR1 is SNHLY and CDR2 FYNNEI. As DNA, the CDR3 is TGTGCCAGTAATCAGGGGGCGCGCGGGGAGCTGTTTTTT. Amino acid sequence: CASNQGARGELFF.